In its sample, the clone carrying this T cell receptor (beta chain) was seen a few times. The germline CDR1 and CDR2 sequences are MNHEY and SVGAGI. The CDR3 sequence is 14 residues long. V was clipped by 3 bases and J by 0 bases, with 8 bases between them. The record originates from a study of molecular identifiers for immune sequencing clone quantification. Each library that profiled naive CD8 cells came from around 20,000 to 1,000,000 sorted cells with 10%, 30% or 50% RNA. TCRdb reprocessed the PCR reads with MiXCR, giving one entry per CDR3 protein. The sample shows some 680,000 distinct CDR3 sequences, 25% of them seen only once.

The sequencing input was naive CD8+ T cells from blood, with Jurkat cell RNA spiked in. The subset is: FACS-sorted CD8+CD4-CCR7+CD45RA+ naive T cells. The rearrangement uses TRBV6-5 and TRBJ1-1, with D hard to call. The sequence came from a human donor in good health. Some libraries in this study had Jurkat cell RNA spiked in. The CDR3: CASSYGVMNTEAFF. The CDR3, as DNA: TGTGCCAGCAGTTATGGGGTCATGAACACTGAAGCTTTCTTT.